The 8 T cell receptor beta chains reported below all come from one sample, sequenced in a study of control samples from healthy donors and cancer patients (dated by TCRdb to 2018 to 2020). Libraries came from the immunoSEQ multiplex PCR assay. What TCRdb holds here is the immuneACCESS table cut down to in-frame rearrangements. Part of the clones is not present; checked against another copy, under half of the missing clones reflect an unresolved V gene, and the others are unexplained. Across this sample there are under 150,000 clones, with over 75% seen only once. The ten most abundant clones make up about 3% of the sample. The sample taken for sequencing was blood. All receptors come from a man in his sixties in good health.

The chain recombines TRBV24-1 with TRBJ1-2; D uncertain. This CDR3 contains 13 residues. Germline V gene lookup returns CDR1 KGHDR and CDR2 SFDVKD. Trimming left V 5 bases short and J 8 bases short, with 14 bases between. CDR3 DNA sequence: TGTGCCACCAGTGCATTATGGGGTGGCGGCTACACCTTC. It translates to CATSALWGGGYTF.

This sequence joins TRBV19 and TRBJ2-6; possible D gene TRBD2, 6 bases. Trimming stripped 6 bases from V and 2 bases from J, with 17 bases between. This CDR3 is 17 amino acids long. Germline values: CDR1 LNHDA, CDR2 SQIVND (reference sequence). The CDR3 region is CASSGGEGRTGANVLTF. DNA of the CDR3: TGTGCCAGTAGCGGGGGTGAGGGTAGGACTGGGGCCAACGTCCTGACTTTC. Looking up the rest from reference TRBV19 and TRBJ2-6 gives the full variable domain: DGGITQSPKYLFRKEGQNVTLSCEQNLNHDAMYWYRQDPGQGLRLIYYSQIVNDFQKGDIAEGYSVSREKKESFPLTVTSAQKNPTAFYLCASSGGEGRTGANVLTFGAGSRLTVL.

The gene calls are TRBV12-3 or TRBV12-4 and TRBJ1-3; D remains unclear. The germline V and J ends were trimmed by 3 bases and 6 bases, with 6 bases remaining between them. The CDR3 is made up of 12 amino acids. CDR3 protein: CASSFFENTIYF. Written as DNA, the CDR3 is TGTGCCAGCAGTTTCTTTGAAAACACCATATATTTT.

J is TRBJ1-3 and V is TRBV7-2; 7 bases match TRBD1. CDR1 is SGHTA and CDR2 is FQGNSA in the germline V gene. V shed 0 bases, J shed 3 bases, and the junction held 5 bases outside the gene matches. The CDR3 contains 16 residues. In DNA, the CDR3 is TGTGCCAGCAGCTTAGCGGAGGGGGCGGTTGGAAACACCATATATTTT. The encoded protein is CASSLAEGAVGNTIYF.

As regards this clone: Other nucleotide sequences from this sample produce the same CDR3. The gene calls are TRBV2 and TRBJ2-7, with D perhaps matching TRBD1 (5 bases). Germline V gene lookup returns CDR1 SNHLY and CDR2 FYNNEI. The V and J ends lost 3 bases and 1 base respectively, with 10 bases between them. This CDR3 region has 14 residues. CDR3 sequence: CASSEQGESYEQYF. For the CDR3, the DNA is TGTGCCAGCAGTGAGCAGGGTGAGTCCTACGAGCAGTACTTC.

The V call is TRBV7-8, the J call TRBJ1-5; perhaps TRBD1 as D (5 bases). Trimming took 0 bases from V and 3 from J, leaving 9 bases between them. Germline CDR1 reads SGHVS; CDR2 reads FQNEAQ. The length of the CDR3 is 15 residues. In nucleotides, the CDR3 is TGTGCCAGCAGCTTAGCAGACAGTCCCAATCAGCCCCAGCATTTT. This gives the protein CASSLADSPNQPQHF.

CDR3 in amino acids: CASSLLQGVGYTF. The CDR3 nucleotides read TGTGCCAGCAGTTTACTACAGGGGGTCGGCTACACCTTC. V usage is TRBV12-3 or TRBV12-4 and J usage is TRBJ1-2, with 8 bases lining up with TRBD1. The CDR3 is 13 amino acids. V trimming: 2 bases; J trimming: 8 bases; junction bases outside the gene matches: 4.

This sequence joins TRBV6-5 and TRBJ1-6; D is ambiguous. The CDR3 has 15 residues. V lost 6 bases to trimming and J lost 7 bases, with 16 bases between them. Germline CDR1 and CDR2: MNHEY and SVGAGI. The CDR3 loop reads CASSGPRGSNSPLHF. CDR3 bases: TGTGCCAGCAGCGGACCTCGGGGTTCCAATTCACCCCTCCACTTT.